A selection of T cell receptor beta chains follows, all from one sample in a study of control samples from healthy donors and cancer patients. The protocol was immunoSEQ multiplex PCR, while the TCRdb copy is restricted to in-frame clones and leaves out a portion. The table has more than 70,000 clones, 94% seen once; the top ten hold under 3.5%. Sequencing was carried out using blood. The source is a woman under 40 in good health. The CDR3 runs from the conserved cysteine through the conserved F or W. Fields, in order: CDR3 protein, CDR3 DNA, CDR3 length, J gene, D gene, V gene. A D gene is named only where the DNA matches it firmly.

CDR3 protein: CASSPGQNYGYTF
CDR3 DNA: TGTGCCAGCAGTCCCGGGCAGAACTATGGCTACACCTTC
CDR3 length: 13
J gene: TRBJ1-2
D gene: .
V gene: TRBV6-4

CDR3 protein: CASSDLLGANSPLHF
CDR3 DNA: TGTGCCAGCAGTGACCTATTAGGGGCTAATTCACCCCTCCACTTT
CDR3 length: 15
J gene: TRBJ1-6
D gene: .
V gene: TRBV25-1

CDR3 protein: CASSKGTVGNTEAFF
CDR3 DNA: TGTGCCAGTAGTAAAGGGACAGTCGGTAACACTGAAGCTTTCTTT
CDR3 length: 15
J gene: TRBJ1-1
D gene: TRBD1
V gene: TRBV19

CDR3 protein: CASSEPSDRAYGYTF
CDR3 DNA: TGTGCCAGCAGCGAACCCTCTGACAGGGCCTATGGCTACACCTTC
CDR3 length: 15
J gene: TRBJ1-2
D gene: TRBD1
V gene: TRBV9

CDR3 protein: CASSPPTPRDHQYF
CDR3 DNA: TGTGCCAGCAGTCCACCCACCCCTCGTGACCATCAGTACTTC
CDR3 length: 14
J gene: TRBJ2-5
D gene: .
V gene: TRBV6-5

CDR3 protein: CASSSGRQFFDKLFF
CDR3 DNA: TGTGCCAGCTCGTCCGGACGACAGTTTTTCGACAAACTGTTTTTT
CDR3 length: 15
J gene: TRBJ1-4
D gene: .
V gene: TRBV18

CDR3 protein: CASSPSGAGTDTQYF
CDR3 DNA: TGTGCCAGCAGTCCCAGCGGGGCCGGCACAGATACGCAGTATTTT
CDR3 length: 15
J gene: TRBJ2-3
D gene: TRBD2
V gene: TRBV6-5

CDR3 protein: CASSGDRDSYEQYF
CDR3 DNA: TGTGCCAGCAGTGGGGACAGGGACTCCTACGAGCAGTACTTC
CDR3 length: 14
J gene: TRBJ2-7
D gene: TRBD1
V gene: TRBV2

CDR3 protein: CASSVDPGPYEQYF
CDR3 DNA: TGTGCCAGCAGCGTAGATCCGGGACCCTACGAGCAGTACTTC
CDR3 length: 14
J gene: TRBJ2-7
D gene: .
V gene: TRBV9

CDR3 protein: CASSPRTGNQPQHF
CDR3 DNA: TGTGCCAGTAGTCCCAGGACAGGCAATCAGCCCCAGCATTTT
CDR3 length: 14
J gene: TRBJ1-5
D gene: .
V gene: TRBV19

CDR3 protein: CASSLSQGPTDTQYF
CDR3 DNA: TGCGCCAGCAGCTTGTCCCAGGGCCCCACAGATACGCAGTATTTT
CDR3 length: 15
J gene: TRBJ2-3
D gene: .
V gene: TRBV5-1

CDR3 protein: CASSEWAPAGGNEQFF
CDR3 DNA: TGTGCCAGCAGTGAGTGGGCCCCAGCGGGGGGGAATGAGCAGTTCTTC
CDR3 length: 16
J gene: TRBJ2-1
D gene: TRBD2
V gene: TRBV2

CDR3 protein: CASSQGLAGVQETQYF
CDR3 DNA: TGTGCCAGCAGCCAAGGACTAGCGGGGGTCCAAGAGACCCAGTACTTC
CDR3 length: 16
J gene: TRBJ2-5
D gene: TRBD2
V gene: TRBV3-1/TRBV3-2

CDR3 protein: CASSWTGQGYTF
CDR3 DNA: TGTGCCAGCAGCTGGACAGGGCAAGGCTACACCTTC
CDR3 length: 12
J gene: TRBJ1-2
D gene: TRBD1
V gene: TRBV5-5

CDR3 protein: CATSDPTDRHSGANVLTF
CDR3 DNA: TGTGCCACCAGTGATCCTACAGACAGGCACTCTGGGGCCAACGTCCTGACTTTC
CDR3 length: 18
J gene: TRBJ2-6
D gene: .
V gene: TRBV24-1

CDR3 protein: CASRPGQGIKGAEAFF
CDR3 DNA: TGTGCCAGTAGACCCGGACAGGGCATAAAGGGCGCTGAAGCTTTCTTT
CDR3 length: 16
J gene: TRBJ1-1
D gene: TRBD1
V gene: TRBV19

CDR3 protein: CASSLARYTF
CDR3 DNA: TGTGCCAGCAGCTTAGCTCGCTACACCTTC
CDR3 length: 10
J gene: TRBJ1-2
D gene: .
V gene: TRBV7-2

CDR3 protein: CASSHPRSINEQFF
CDR3 DNA: TGCGCCAGCAGCCACCCAAGGTCTATCAATGAGCAGTTCTTC
CDR3 length: 14
J gene: TRBJ2-1
D gene: .
V gene: TRBV4-1